The T cell receptor (beta chain) described here comes from a study of blood T cell repertoires in COVID-19. Study overall: Some COVID-19 samples were acute and others convalescent; all came from the United States, Italy and Spain. PBMCs, B-cell-depleted T cells, or T cells provided the cDNA or gDNA that made up the material.

This CDR3 is built from 15 residues. CDR1 is SNHLY and CDR2 is FYNNEI in the germline V gene. The V end lost 2 bases, the J end lost 3 bases, and 8 bases lay between the germline ends. Original analysis: The assay estimated nucleated cells by amplifying reference gene primers. Clones were read by immunoSEQ multiplex PCR, and TCRdb kept only the in-frame ones, dropping some. Clonal size and the V and J genes are those of that table, whereas D and trimming came from the DNA. The sample yields roughly 500,000 clones, around 85% seen once. This sequence joins TRBV2 and TRBJ2-6; D not resolved. The sequence was obtained from a human donor in a cohort sampled during active COVID-19. Source material: peripheral blood. The CDR3 is CASSEIGFGANVLTF. The CDR3 DNA reads as TGTGCCAGCAGTGAAATCGGGTTTGGGGCCAACGTCCTGACTTTC.